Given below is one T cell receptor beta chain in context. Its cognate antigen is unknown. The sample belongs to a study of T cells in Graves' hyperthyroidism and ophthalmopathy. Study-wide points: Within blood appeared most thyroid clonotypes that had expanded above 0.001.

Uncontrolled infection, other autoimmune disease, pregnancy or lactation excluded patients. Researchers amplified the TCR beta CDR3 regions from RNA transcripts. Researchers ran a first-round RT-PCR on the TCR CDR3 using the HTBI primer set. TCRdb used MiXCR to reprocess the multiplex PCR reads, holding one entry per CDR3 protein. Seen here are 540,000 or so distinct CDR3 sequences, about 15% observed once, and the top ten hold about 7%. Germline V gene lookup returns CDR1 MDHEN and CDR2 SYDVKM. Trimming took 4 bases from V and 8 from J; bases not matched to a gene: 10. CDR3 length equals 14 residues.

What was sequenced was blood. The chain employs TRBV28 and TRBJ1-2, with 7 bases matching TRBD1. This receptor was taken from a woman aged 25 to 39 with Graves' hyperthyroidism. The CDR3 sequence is CASSSLKDRVGYTF. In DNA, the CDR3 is TGTGCCAGCAGTTCGCTTAAAGACAGGGTCGGCTACACCTTC.